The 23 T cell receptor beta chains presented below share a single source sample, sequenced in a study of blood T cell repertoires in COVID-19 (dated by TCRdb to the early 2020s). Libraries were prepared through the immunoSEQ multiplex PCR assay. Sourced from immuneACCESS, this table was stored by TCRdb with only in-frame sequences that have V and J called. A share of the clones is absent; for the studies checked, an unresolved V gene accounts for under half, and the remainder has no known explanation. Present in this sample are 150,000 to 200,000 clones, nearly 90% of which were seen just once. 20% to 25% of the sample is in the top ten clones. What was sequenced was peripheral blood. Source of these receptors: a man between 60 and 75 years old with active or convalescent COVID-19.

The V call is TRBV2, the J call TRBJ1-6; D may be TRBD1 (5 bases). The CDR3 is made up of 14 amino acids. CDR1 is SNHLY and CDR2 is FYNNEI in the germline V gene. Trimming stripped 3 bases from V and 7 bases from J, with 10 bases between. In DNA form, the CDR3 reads TGTGCCAGCAGTGATGGGGCAGGGAATTCACCCCTCCACTTT. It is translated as CASSDGAGNSPLHF. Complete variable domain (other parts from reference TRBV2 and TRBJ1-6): EPEVTQTPSHQVTQMGQEVILRCVPISNHLYFYWYRQILGQKVEFLVSFYNNEISEKSEIFDDQFSVERPDGSNFTLKIRSTKLEDSAMYFCASSDGAGNSPLHFGNGTRLTVT.

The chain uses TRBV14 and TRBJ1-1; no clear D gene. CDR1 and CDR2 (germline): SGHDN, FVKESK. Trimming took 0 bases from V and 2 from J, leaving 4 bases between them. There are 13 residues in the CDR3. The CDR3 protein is CASSQDLNTEAFF. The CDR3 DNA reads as TGTGCCAGCAGCCAAGATCTAAACACTGAAGCTTTCTTT.

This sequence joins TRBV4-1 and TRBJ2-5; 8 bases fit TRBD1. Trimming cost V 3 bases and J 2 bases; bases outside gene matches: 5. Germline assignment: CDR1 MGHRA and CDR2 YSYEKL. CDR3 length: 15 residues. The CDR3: CASSQDREIQETQYF. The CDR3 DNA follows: TGCGCCAGCAGCCAGGACAGGGAAATACAAGAGACCCAGTACTTC.

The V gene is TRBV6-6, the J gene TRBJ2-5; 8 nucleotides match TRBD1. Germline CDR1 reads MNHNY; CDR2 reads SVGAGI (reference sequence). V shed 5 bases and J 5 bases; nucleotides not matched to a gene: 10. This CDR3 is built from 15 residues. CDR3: CASSDQGALGETQYF. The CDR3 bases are TGTGCCAGCAGTGACCAGGGGGCGCTAGGGGAGACCCAGTACTTC.

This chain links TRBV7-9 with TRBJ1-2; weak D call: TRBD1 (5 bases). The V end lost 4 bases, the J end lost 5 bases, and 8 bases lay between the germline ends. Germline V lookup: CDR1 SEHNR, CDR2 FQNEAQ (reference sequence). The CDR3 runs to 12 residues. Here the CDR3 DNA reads TGTGCCAGCAGCTCCCCAGGGTATGGCTACACCTTC. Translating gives CASSSPGYGYTF.

CDR3 region: CASSQRRGGQNIQYF. In DNA form, the CDR3 reads TGCGCCAGCAGCCAGAGACGGGGAGGTCAAAACATTCAGTACTTC. The rearrangement links TRBV4-1 to TRBJ2-4; possible D gene TRBD2, 6 bases. The CDR3 spans 15 residues. Deletions cut 3 bases from V and 5 bases from J, with 14 bases between. Germline CDR1 is MGHRA and CDR2 is YSYEKL.

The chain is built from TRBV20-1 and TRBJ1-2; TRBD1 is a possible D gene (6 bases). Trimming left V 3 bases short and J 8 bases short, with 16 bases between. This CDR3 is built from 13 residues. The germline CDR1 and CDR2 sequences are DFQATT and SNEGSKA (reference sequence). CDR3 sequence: CSASRTTGLGYTF. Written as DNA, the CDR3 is TGCAGTGCTAGTCGCACCACAGGGTTGGGCTACACCTTC.

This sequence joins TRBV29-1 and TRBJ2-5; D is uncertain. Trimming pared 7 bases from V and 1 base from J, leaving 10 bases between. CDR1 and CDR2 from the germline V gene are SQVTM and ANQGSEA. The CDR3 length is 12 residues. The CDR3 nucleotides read TGCAGCGGTACAGAAGCCCAAGAGACCCAGTACTTC. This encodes CSGTEAQETQYF.

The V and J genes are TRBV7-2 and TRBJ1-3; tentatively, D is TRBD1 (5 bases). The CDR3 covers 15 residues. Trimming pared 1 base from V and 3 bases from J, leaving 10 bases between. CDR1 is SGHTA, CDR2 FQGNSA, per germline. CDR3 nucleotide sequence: TGTGCCAGCAGCTTAGATATGGGGGGTGGAAACACCATATATTTT. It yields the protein CASSLDMGGGNTIYF.

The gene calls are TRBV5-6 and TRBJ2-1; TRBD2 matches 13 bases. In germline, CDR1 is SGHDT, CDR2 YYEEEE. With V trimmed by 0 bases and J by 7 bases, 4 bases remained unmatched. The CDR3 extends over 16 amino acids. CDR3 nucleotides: TGTGCCAGCAGCTTGGAAAGGGGACTAGCGGGGAATGAGCAGTTCTTC. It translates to CASSLERGLAGNEQFF.

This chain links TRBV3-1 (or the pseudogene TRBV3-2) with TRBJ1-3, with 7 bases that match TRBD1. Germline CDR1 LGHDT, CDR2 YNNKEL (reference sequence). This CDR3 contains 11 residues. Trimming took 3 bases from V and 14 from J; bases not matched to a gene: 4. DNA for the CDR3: TGTGCCAGCAGCCAGGCGGGACAGTTATATTTT. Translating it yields CASSQAGQLYF.

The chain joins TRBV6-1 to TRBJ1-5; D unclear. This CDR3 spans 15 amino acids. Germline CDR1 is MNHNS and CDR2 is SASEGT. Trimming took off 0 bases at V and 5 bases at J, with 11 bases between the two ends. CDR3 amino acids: CASSEAGRADQPQHF. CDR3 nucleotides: TGTGCCAGCAGTGAAGCGGGGAGGGCGGATCAGCCCCAGCATTTT.

In nucleotides, the CDR3 is TGCGCCAGCAGCTTGGCCGGGATCAATGAGCAGTTCTTC. Translated, it gives CASSLAGINEQFF. The rearrangement joins TRBV5-1 to TRBJ2-1, with D possibly being TRBD2 (5 bases). The CDR3 covers 13 residues. Trimming took off 0 bases at V and 6 bases at J, with 7 bases between the two ends. Germline V CDR1 and CDR2: SGHRS, YFSETQ. Supplemented by reference TRBV5-1 and TRBJ2-1, the full variable domain reads KAGVTQTPRYLIKTRGQQVTLSCSPISGHRSVSWYQQTPGQGLQFLFEYFSETQRNKGNFPGRFSGRQFSNSRSEMNVSTLELGDSALYLCASSLAGINEQFFGPGTRLTVL.

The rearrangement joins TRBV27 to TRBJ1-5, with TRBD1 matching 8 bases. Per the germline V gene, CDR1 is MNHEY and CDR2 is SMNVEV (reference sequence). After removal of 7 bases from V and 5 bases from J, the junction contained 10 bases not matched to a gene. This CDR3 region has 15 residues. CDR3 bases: TGTGCCAGCAAAAGCGAGGACAGGGCCTATCAGCCCCAGCATTTT. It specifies CASKSEDRAYQPQHF.

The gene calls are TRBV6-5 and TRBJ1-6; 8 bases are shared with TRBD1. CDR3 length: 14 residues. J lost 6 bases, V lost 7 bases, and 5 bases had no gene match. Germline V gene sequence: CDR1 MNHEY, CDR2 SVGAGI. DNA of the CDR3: TGTGCCAGCAACCCGGGACAGGCTAATTCACCCCTCCACTTT. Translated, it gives CASNPGQANSPLHF.

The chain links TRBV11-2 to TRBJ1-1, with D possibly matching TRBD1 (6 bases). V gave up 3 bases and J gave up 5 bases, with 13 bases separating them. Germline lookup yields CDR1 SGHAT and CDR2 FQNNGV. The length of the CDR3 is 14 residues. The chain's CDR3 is CASSFSTGRTEAFF. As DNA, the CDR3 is TGTGCCAGCAGCTTCTCGACAGGTAGGACTGAAGCTTTCTTT.

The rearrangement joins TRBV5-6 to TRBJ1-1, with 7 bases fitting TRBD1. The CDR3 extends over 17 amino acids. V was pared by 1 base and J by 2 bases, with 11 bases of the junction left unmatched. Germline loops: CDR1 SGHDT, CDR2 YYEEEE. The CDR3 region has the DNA TGTGCCAGCAGCTTGAATCCCACAGGGGTGGCCAACACTGAAGCTTTCTTT. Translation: CASSLNPTGVANTEAFF.

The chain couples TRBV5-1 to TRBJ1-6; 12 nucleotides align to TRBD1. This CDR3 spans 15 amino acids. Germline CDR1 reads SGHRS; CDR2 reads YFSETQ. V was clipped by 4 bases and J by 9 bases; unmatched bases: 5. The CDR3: CASSRDRGLGSPLHF. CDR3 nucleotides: TGCGCCAGCAGCCGGGACAGGGGGCTAGGTTCACCCCTCCACTTT.

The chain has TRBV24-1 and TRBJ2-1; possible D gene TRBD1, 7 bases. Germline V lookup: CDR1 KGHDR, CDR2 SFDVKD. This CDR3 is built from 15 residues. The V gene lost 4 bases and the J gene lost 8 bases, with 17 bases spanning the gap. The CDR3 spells CATSDSEIRGDEQFF. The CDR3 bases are TGTGCCACCAGTGACTCCGAGATCAGGGGGGATGAGCAGTTCTTC.

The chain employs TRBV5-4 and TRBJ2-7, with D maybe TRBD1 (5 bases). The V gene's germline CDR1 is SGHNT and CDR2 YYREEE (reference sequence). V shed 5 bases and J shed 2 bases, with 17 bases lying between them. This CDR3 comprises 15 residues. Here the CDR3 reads CASRTDSDSAYEQYF. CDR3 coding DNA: TGTGCCAGCAGGACAGACAGTGACAGCGCCTACGAGCAGTACTTC.

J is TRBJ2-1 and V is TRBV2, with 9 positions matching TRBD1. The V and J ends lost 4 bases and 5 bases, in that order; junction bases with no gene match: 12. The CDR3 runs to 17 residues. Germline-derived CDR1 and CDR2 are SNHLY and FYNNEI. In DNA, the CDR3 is TGTGCCAGCAGTGCCCGAAGGGGGGACAGGGTCCACAATGAGCAGTTCTTC. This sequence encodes CASSARRGDRVHNEQFF.

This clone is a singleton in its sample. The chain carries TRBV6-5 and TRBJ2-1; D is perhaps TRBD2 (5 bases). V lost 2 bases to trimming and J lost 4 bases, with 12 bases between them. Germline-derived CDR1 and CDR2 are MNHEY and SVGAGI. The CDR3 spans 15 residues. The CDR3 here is CASSYSGSGYNEQFF. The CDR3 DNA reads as TGTGCCAGCAGTTACAGCGGTTCGGGTTACAATGAGCAGTTCTTC.

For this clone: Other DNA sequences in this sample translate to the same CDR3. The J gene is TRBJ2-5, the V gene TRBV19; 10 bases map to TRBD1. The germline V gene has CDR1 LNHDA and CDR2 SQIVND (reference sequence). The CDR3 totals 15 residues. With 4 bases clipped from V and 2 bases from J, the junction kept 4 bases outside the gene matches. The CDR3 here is CASSRGTGVQETQYF. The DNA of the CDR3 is TGTGCCAGTAGTAGGGGGACAGGGGTGCAAGAGACCCAGTACTTC.